These T cell receptor beta chains were read from a single sample in a study of radiotherapy plus CTLA-4 blockade in lung cancer. The assay was immunoSEQ multiplex PCR, and TCRdb's table has in-frame clones only and misses some. The repertoire has 90,000 to 150,000 clones, more than 65% of them found once; the top ten carry 5.2%. This specimen was peripheral blood, taken from a patient treated with radiotherapy plus ipilimumab. These receptors originate from a human donor with non-small cell lung cancer who had a partial response to radiotherapy plus ipilimumab. Each CDR3 is given with its conserved first and last residue. Each record gives: J gene, D gene, V gene, clone size, CDR3 DNA, CDR3 protein. The D gene is left open where the match is weak. Clone size is shown for a subset of rows, as once, few, many or a class of expanded clone.

TRBJ2-1 TRBD2 TRBV6-1 . TGTGCCAGCAGTGACCCCCTCGGACTAGCTGGAGGTGAGCAGTTCTTC CASSDPLGLAGGEQFF
TRBJ1-5 . TRBV6-5 . TGTGCCAGCAGCCAAAACAGGGCTAGCAATCAGCCCCAGCATTTT CASSQNRASNQPQHF
TRBJ2-1 TRBD1 TRBV5-1 . TGCGCCAGCAGCTTGAGCCGACAGGGATTTGATTTCAATGAGCAGTTCTTC CASSLSRQGFDFNEQFF
TRBJ2-5 . TRBV10-1 few TGCGCCAGCAGCCGACAGCTACAAGAGACCCAGTACTTC CASSRQLQETQYF
TRBJ1-1 . TRBV15 few TGTGCCACCAGCCTTTTAGTGAACACTGAAGCTTTCTTT CATSLLVNTEAFF
TRBJ1-1 . TRBV6-5 . TGTGCCAGCAGTTACCGGGGGGCCGTGAACACTGAAGCTTTCTTT CASSYRGAVNTEAFF
TRBJ2-7 TRBD1 TRBV11-2 . TGTGCCAGCAGCTTAGGAGGACAGGGCTCCTACGAGCAGTACTTC CASSLGGQGSYEQYF
TRBJ1-1 . TRBV5-1 . TGCGCCAGCAGCTTGGAAGTCGGGACTGGGGCTTTCTTT CASSLEVGTGAFF
TRBJ1-1 . TRBV5-1 . TGCGCCAGCAGCCTGGGGGGCGCAGGGTTAGCTTTCTTT CASSLGGAGLAFF
TRBJ1-5 . TRBV11-2 . TGTGCCAGCAGCTTAGCGTACGGTCTCAATCAGCCCCAGCATTTT CASSLAYGLNQPQHF
TRBJ1-3 . TRBV15 . TGTGCCACCAGCAGAGATCTTGGGGAGCGGCCTGGAAACACCATATATTTT CATSRDLGERPGNTIYF
TRBJ2-2 . TRBV19 . TGTGCCAGTAGTATAGACAGGGGAAACACCGGGGAGCTGTTTTTT CASSIDRGNTGELFF
TRBJ2-2 . TRBV5-1 . TGCGCCAGCAGCTTTTTAGAGGGGGAGCTGTTTTTT CASSFLEGELFF
TRBJ2-5 TRBD2 TRBV28 . TGTGCCAGCAGCCTTACCTTAGGGCGGCTAGCGGGAGACCAAGAGACCCAGTACTTC CASSLTLGRLAGDQETQYF
TRBJ2-5 TRBD1 TRBV6-4 . TGTGCCAGCAGTGACTCGGGACAGGGATTTGGGACCCAGTACTTC CASSDSGQGFGTQYF
TRBJ2-1 . TRBV7-2 . TGTGCCATACGACAGGCGGATTCCTACAATGAGCAGTTCTTC CAIRQADSYNEQFF
TRBJ1-1 . TRBV4-1 . TGCGCCAGCAGCCAAAGCCCTCGGGGGGCGGGCACTGAAGCTTTCTTT CASSQSPRGAGTEAFF
TRBJ1-2 . TRBV11-2 . TGTGCCAGCAGCTTAGAACCCGCGGGGTCTATTGGCTACACCTTC CASSLEPAGSIGYTF
TRBJ1-1 TRBD1 TRBV7-9 . TGTGCCAGCAGCTCACGGGCACAGGGGGCTTATACTGAAGCTTTCTTT CASSSRAQGAYTEAFF
TRBJ2-7 . TRBV5-6 . TGTGCCAGCAGCTTAGCCGGGACAACCTACGAGCAGTACTTC CASSLAGTTYEQYF
TRBJ2-1 TRBD2 TRBV12-5 . TGTGCTAGTGGTTTGGGCGGGAGTTACAATGAGCAGTTCTTC CASGLGGSYNEQFF
TRBJ2-3 . TRBV12-5 . TGTGCTAGTAGGGGAATATCCACAGATACGCAGTATTTT CASRGISTDTQYF
TRBJ1-2 . TRBV27 . TGTGCCAGCAGTTTAATCCCAGGCTGGTATGGCTACACCTTC CASSLIPGWYGYTF
TRBJ2-5 TRBD2 TRBV5-4 . TGTGCCAGCAGGCCTAGCGGGGTAGCCTTAAGGGAGACCCAGTACTTC CASRPSGVALRETQYF
TRBJ2-6 . TRBV7-3 once TGTGCCAGCAGCTCTATCGCGGGGGCGTCTGGGGCCAACGTCCTGACTTTC CASSSIAGASGANVLTF
TRBJ1-2 . TRBV28 . TGTGCCAGCAGTCCGACCCCGGGGGATTACTATGGCTACACCTTC CASSPTPGDYYGYTF
TRBJ1-5 TRBD1 TRBV6-5 . TGTGCCAGCAGTCGGGACAGGGGTGCCAATCAGCCCCAGCATTTT CASSRDRGANQPQHF
TRBJ2-1 TRBD1 TRBV2 . TGTGCCAGCGGGGGGACAGGGGGCCCCTTCTCCTACAATGAGCAGTTCTTC CASGGTGGPFSYNEQFF
TRBJ1-5 . TRBV7-9 . TGTGCCAGCGGGGGCGCCGATCAGCCCCAGCATTTT CASGGADQPQHF
TRBJ2-1 TRBD2 TRBV7-9 few TGTGCCAGCAGCTTAGGGCTAGCGGCGAGTAATGAGCAGTTCTTC CASSLGLAASNEQFF
TRBJ2-2 TRBD2 TRBV7-9 . TGTGCCAGCCCACGGACAGTTTTAGCGGGAGTAAACACCGGGGAGCTGTTTTTT CASPRTVLAGVNTGELFF
TRBJ1-2 . TRBV28 . TGTGCCAGCAGCCGTTCAGGCTATGGCTACACCTTC CASSRSGYGYTF
TRBJ1-1 . TRBV7-6 . TGTGCCAGCAGCCAGGGGACCACGAACACTGAAGCTTTCTTT CASSQGTTNTEAFF
TRBJ2-7 TRBD1 TRBV6-5 . TGTGCCAGCACTTCGGGACAGGCGGGCTACGAGCAGTACTTC CASTSGQAGYEQYF
TRBJ2-1 TRBD1 TRBV18 . TGTGCCGGCTCCGCCGGGACAGGGGGCTCCTACAATGAGCAGTTCTTC CAGSAGTGGSYNEQFF
TRBJ1-4 TRBD1 TRBV30 once TGTGCCTGGAGTGTACCGGACAGGGATAATGAAAAACTGTTTTTT CAWSVPDRDNEKLFF
TRBJ2-5 TRBD1 TRBV28 . TGTGCCAACCACAGGGGGCTGCTGGAAGAGACCCAGTACTTC CANHRGLLEETQYF
TRBJ2-1 TRBD2 TRBV2 . TGTGCCAGCAGTGAGGTGGGAGGGACCAGGGAGTTCTTC CASSEVGGTREFF
TRBJ1-1 . TRBV19 . TGTGCCAGTAGTATAGCCGGCGGCGGCGGACTGTGGGCTTTCTTT CASSIAGGGGLWAFF
TRBJ2-2 TRBD2 TRBV14 . TGTGCCAGCAGCCGCGGGAGAGGGTGGACCGGGGAGCTGTTTTTT CASSRGRGWTGELFF
TRBJ2-7 . TRBV4-1 many TGCGCCAGCAGTTTGGGAGAGGGATCCTACGAGCAGTACTTC CASSLGEGSYEQYF
TRBJ1-5 . TRBV7-8 few TGTGCCAGCAGCTATCAGGGGATGTTAAATCAGCCCCAGCATTTT CASSYQGMLNQPQHF
TRBJ2-7 . TRBV19 . TGTGCCAGTAGCCTCGGACTGATCTACGAGCAGTACTTC CASSLGLIYEQYF
TRBJ2-5 . TRBV5-4 . TGTGCCAGCAGCTTGGCAGGGTGGGAGACCCAGTACTTC CASSLAGWETQYF
TRBJ2-1 . TRBV7-2 . TGTGCCAGCAGCTCTAGCTCCGGATCCTACAATGAGCAGTTCTTC CASSSSSGSYNEQFF